Included here is one TCR beta chain sequence, with context. The CDR3 has 14 residues. Germline CDR1 is MNHNY and CDR2 is SVGAGI (reference sequence). Deletions cut 6 bases from V and 3 bases from J, with 14 bases between. The sample is drawn from a study of control samples from healthy donors and cancer patients. Here immunoSEQ multiplex PCR was the method, and the copy in TCRdb shows in-frame clones only, minus some. The table lists some 120,000 clones, 80% to 90% of them singletons. Specimen: blood. The TCR comes from a man between 50 and 59 years old in good health. The chain recombines TRBV6-6 with TRBJ1-2, with D unresolved. The CDR3 protein is CASSFDRVDYGYTF. The CDR3 bases are TGTGCCAGCAGCTTCGATAGGGTAGACTATGGCTACACCTTC.